Listed below are T cell receptor beta chains from one sample, sequenced in a study of lymphopenia after photon versus proton radiotherapy. The repertoire was sequenced with immunoSEQ multiplex PCR; TCRdb's copy has only in-frame clones and lacks some. The sample carries more than 80,000 clones, 65% to 85% recorded once. The input for sequencing was peripheral blood, taken from a patient treated with proton-based radiotherapy. The receptors shown here come from a man aged 55 to 70 with pancreatic cancer. Both conserved end residues are part of each CDR3. D genes are given only for firm matches. Clone sizes are given selectively: once, few, many, or a class where the clone is expanded.

CDR3aa: CAWSLGGNTIYF
CDR3nt: TGTGCCTGGAGTTTGGGGGGAAACACCATATATTTT
v_gene: TRBV30
j_gene: TRBJ1-3
d_gene: -
abundance: -

CDR3aa: CATLGGYNEQFF
CDR3nt: TGTGCCACCCTGGGGGGGTACAATGAGCAGTTCTTC
v_gene: TRBV28
j_gene: TRBJ2-1
d_gene: TRBD2
abundance: -

CDR3aa: CASSHRGTGELFF
CDR3nt: TGTGCCAGTAGTCATAGGGGCACCGGGGAGCTGTTTTTT
v_gene: TRBV19
j_gene: TRBJ2-2
d_gene: -
abundance: -

CDR3aa: CASSSRLDWNTGELFF
CDR3nt: TGTGCCAGCAGCTCACGACTAGATTGGAACACCGGGGAGCTGTTTTTT
v_gene: TRBV11-2
j_gene: TRBJ2-2
d_gene: -
abundance: -

CDR3aa: CASSPFTLAKNIQYF
CDR3nt: TGTGCCAGCTCACCATTCACACTAGCCAAAAACATTCAGTACTTC
v_gene: TRBV18
j_gene: TRBJ2-4
d_gene: -
abundance: -

CDR3aa: CASSKGGRLDTQYF
CDR3nt: TGTGCCAGCAGCAAAGGGGGTAGACTGGATACGCAGTATTTT
v_gene: TRBV21-1
j_gene: TRBJ2-3
d_gene: -
abundance: -

CDR3aa: CASRTGPNDYEQYF
CDR3nt: TGTGCCAGCAGAACAGGGCCCAACGACTACGAGCAGTACTTC
v_gene: TRBV27
j_gene: TRBJ2-7
d_gene: -
abundance: -

CDR3aa: CATALGQVRDTQYF
CDR3nt: TGTGCCACCGCCCTGGGACAGGTTAGGGATACGCAGTATTTT
v_gene: TRBV6-5
j_gene: TRBJ2-3
d_gene: TRBD1
abundance: -

CDR3aa: CASSSQGLGSGELFF
CDR3nt: TGTGCCAGCAGCTCTCAGGGGCTGGGGAGCGGGGAGCTGTTTTTT
v_gene: TRBV11-2
j_gene: TRBJ2-2
d_gene: -
abundance: -

CDR3aa: CASDHWAVNTEAFF
CDR3nt: TGTGCTAGTGATCATTGGGCGGTGAACACTGAAGCTTTCTTT
v_gene: TRBV12-5
j_gene: TRBJ1-1
d_gene: -
abundance: -

CDR3aa: CASSVAQGWNTEAFF
CDR3nt: TGTGCCAGCAGTGTAGCACAGGGATGGAACACTGAAGCTTTCTTT
v_gene: TRBV2
j_gene: TRBJ1-1
d_gene: -
abundance: -

CDR3aa: CASSPPGQGWVYGYTF
CDR3nt: TGTGCCAGCAGCCCGCCGGGACAGGGTTGGGTCTATGGCTACACCTTC
v_gene: TRBV28
j_gene: TRBJ1-2
d_gene: TRBD1
abundance: -

CDR3aa: CATSLAGGYEQYF
CDR3nt: TGTGCCACCAGCCTCGCGGGAGGGTACGAGCAGTACTTC
v_gene: TRBV15
j_gene: TRBJ2-7
d_gene: TRBD2
abundance: -

CDR3aa: CASRNQNTGELFF
CDR3nt: TGTGCCAGCCGAAATCAGAACACCGGGGAGCTGTTTTTT
v_gene: TRBV28
j_gene: TRBJ2-2
d_gene: -
abundance: -

CDR3aa: CASSKQRTSGPTDTQYF
CDR3nt: TGTGCCAGTAGTAAACAGAGGACTAGCGGCCCCACGGATACGCAGTATTTT
v_gene: TRBV19
j_gene: TRBJ2-3
d_gene: TRBD2
abundance: -

CDR3aa: CASSFQPRGGDNEQFF
CDR3nt: TGTGCCAGCAGTTTTCAGCCTCGGGGCGGAGACAATGAGCAGTTCTTC
v_gene: TRBV6-5
j_gene: TRBJ2-1
d_gene: -
abundance: -

CDR3aa: CASSLNRGTGTGELFF
CDR3nt: TGTGCCAGCAGCTTAAATCGCGGGACTGGCACCGGGGAGCTGTTTTTT
v_gene: TRBV11-3
j_gene: TRBJ2-2
d_gene: -
abundance: -

CDR3aa: CASSYRDRGNYGYTF
CDR3nt: TGTGCCAGCAGCTACCGGGACAGGGGGAACTATGGCTACACCTTC
v_gene: TRBV13
j_gene: TRBJ1-2
d_gene: TRBD1
abundance: -

CDR3aa: CASSDPQADTQYF
CDR3nt: TGTGCCAGCAGTGATCCACAGGCGGATACGCAGTATTTT
v_gene: TRBV6-6
j_gene: TRBJ2-3
d_gene: -
abundance: -

CDR3aa: CASSPKADRGRFF
CDR3nt: TGTGCCAGCTCACCAAAGGCTGACAGGGGACGGTTCTTC
v_gene: TRBV18
j_gene: TRBJ2-1
d_gene: TRBD1
abundance: -

CDR3aa: CASSTFYEQYF
CDR3nt: TGTGCCAGCAGCACCTTTTACGAGCAGTACTTC
v_gene: TRBV28
j_gene: TRBJ2-7
d_gene: -
abundance: -

CDR3aa: CASSYNQETQYF
CDR3nt: TGTGCCAGCAGTTACAACCAAGAGACCCAGTACTTC
v_gene: TRBV28
j_gene: TRBJ2-5
d_gene: -
abundance: -

CDR3aa: CASSLGDLYNEQFF
CDR3nt: TGTGCCAGCAGCTTAGGGGACCTCTACAATGAGCAGTTCTTC
v_gene: TRBV11-2
j_gene: TRBJ2-1
d_gene: -
abundance: -

CDR3aa: CASSPGHLISGANVLTF
CDR3nt: TGTGCCAGTAGCCCGGGACACCTGATCTCTGGGGCCAACGTCCTGACTTTC
v_gene: TRBV19
j_gene: TRBJ2-6
d_gene: -
abundance: -

CDR3aa: CASSLWGSSADTQYF
CDR3nt: TGTGCCAGCAGTTTATGGGGCTCGTCGGCAGATACGCAGTATTTT
v_gene: TRBV28
j_gene: TRBJ2-3
d_gene: -
abundance: -

CDR3aa: CASSRTRDRRYEQYF
CDR3nt: TGTGCCAGCAGTCGAACTCGGGACAGGCGCTACGAGCAGTACTTC
v_gene: TRBV6-5
j_gene: TRBJ2-7
d_gene: TRBD1
abundance: -

CDR3aa: CASSPNGGTNEQFF
CDR3nt: TGCGCCAGCAGCCCGAACGGGGGTACGAATGAGCAGTTCTTC
v_gene: TRBV5-1
j_gene: TRBJ2-1
d_gene: -
abundance: once